This T cell receptor beta chain was sequenced during a study of T cells expressing NK-cell markers. Study details: HCMV seropositivity characterized seven of the eight sequenced donors, and seronegativity one.

Overall study results and limits: It is unclear if expanded NKG2C-expressing clones target HCMV antigens. Among four donors, these clonotypes also ranked first in the CD3+CD56-NKG2C+ fraction. In about six donors, dominant NKG2C+ clonotypes were roughly 1.0-8% of CD8+ T cells.

As for this clonotype: Its matching antigen is unknown.

The CDR3 is 14 amino acids. The germline CDR1 and CDR2 sequences are DFQATT and SNEGSKA (reference sequence). After re-calling the 5' RACE reads, TCRdb lists one entry per CDR3 protein, DNA absent. The sample totals about 430,000 distinct CDR3 sequences. The chain carries TRBV20-1 and TRBJ2-1; the D call from TCRdb, TRBD1, cannot be confirmed without DNA. This receptor was identified in a woman aged 45-65 years in good health. Sequenced material: blood T cells: a sorted CD56 or NKG2C T cell subset, CD4+ or CD8+ T cells, or bulk PBMC T cells (not recorded which). CDR3 sequence reads: CSASGRGDGNEQFF.